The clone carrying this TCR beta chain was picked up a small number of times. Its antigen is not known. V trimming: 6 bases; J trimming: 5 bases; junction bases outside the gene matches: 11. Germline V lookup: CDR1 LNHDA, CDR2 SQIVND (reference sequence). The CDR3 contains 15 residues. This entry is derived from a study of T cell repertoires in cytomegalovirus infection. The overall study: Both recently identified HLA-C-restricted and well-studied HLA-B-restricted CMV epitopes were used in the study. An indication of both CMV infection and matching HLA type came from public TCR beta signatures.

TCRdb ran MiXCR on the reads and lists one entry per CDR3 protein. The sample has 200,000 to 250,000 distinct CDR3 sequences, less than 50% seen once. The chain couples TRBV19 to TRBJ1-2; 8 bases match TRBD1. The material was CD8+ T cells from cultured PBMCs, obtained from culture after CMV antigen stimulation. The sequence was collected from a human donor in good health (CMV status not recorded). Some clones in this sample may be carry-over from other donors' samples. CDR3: CASSLGQATSYGYTF. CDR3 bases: TGTGCCAGTAGCCTGGGACAGGCGACCTCTTATGGCTACACCTTC.